The 14 T cell receptor beta chains listed next were all sequenced from one sample in a study of CD8+ T cells in alopecia areata. Treatment in this sample: oral pan-JAK inhibitor, 5-10 mg twice daily. cDNA serving as the sequencing template came from extracted, reverse transcribed RNA. TCRdb keeps only in-frame clones here, not all; method: immunoSEQ multiplex PCR. The data show approximately 100,000 clones, about nine tenths seen once. Sequencing was performed on CD8+ T cells sorted from blood, taken around week 34, from a patient treated with tofacitinib. The receptors come from a human donor with alopecia areata.

The rearrangement joins TRBV5-1 to TRBJ1-2, with D perhaps matching TRBD1 (5 bases). There are 14 residues in the CDR3. Germline V gene sequence: CDR1 SGHRS, CDR2 YFSETQ. V lost 2 bases and J 3 bases, leaving 11 bases between the germline ends. The CDR3 coding sequence is TGCGCCAGCAGCTTCCGGGGGTCGGACTATGGCTACACCTTC. Translation: CASSFRGSDYGYTF.

The V and J genes are TRBV15 and TRBJ1-5; D is uncertain. This CDR3 is built from 14 residues. Germline values: CDR1 LNHNV, CDR2 YYDKDF (reference sequence). The V gene lost 8 bases and the J gene lost 5 bases, with 16 bases spanning the gap. In DNA, the CDR3 is TGTGCCACCGAGGACCACCTAGCATATCAGCCCCAGCATTTT. Its translation is CATEDHLAYQPQHF. Looking up the rest from reference TRBV15 and TRBJ1-5 gives the full variable domain: DAMVIQNPRYQVTQFGKPVTLSCSQTLNHNVMYWYQQKSSQAPKLLFHYYDKDFNNEADTPDNFQSRRPNTSFCFLDIRSPGLGDTAMYLCATEDHLAYQPQHFGDGTRLSIL.

The CDR3 loop reads CASSPGQADGYTF. Written as DNA, the CDR3 is TGTGCCAGCAGTCCGGGACAGGCCGATGGCTACACCTTC. This chain links TRBV5-4 with TRBJ1-2; 8 nucleotides agree with TRBD1. Per the germline V gene, CDR1 is SGHNT and CDR2 is YYREEE (reference sequence). V shed 5 bases and J 6 bases; nucleotides not matched to a gene: 6. This CDR3 has 13 residues.

The chain employs TRBV29-1 and TRBJ2-7; D perhaps matches TRBD2 (6 bases). Per the germline V gene, CDR1 is SQVTM and CDR2 is ANQGSEA. The CDR3 sequence is 16 residues long. V was clipped by 4 bases and J by 5 bases, with 24 bases between them. The CDR3 nucleotides are TGCAGCGTTGGAGGGAGCTACCGGAGTGGAGGGCACGAGCAGTACTTC. Protein sequence: CSVGGSYRSGGHEQYF.

The chain is built from TRBV27 and TRBJ1-2; TRBD1 agrees at 10 bases. V was pared by 3 bases and J by 4 bases, with 8 bases of the junction left unmatched. The CDR3 length is 16 residues. Looked up from germline, CDR1 is MNHEY and CDR2 is SMNVEV (reference sequence). In nucleotides, the CDR3 is TGTGCCAGCAGTTTTCAGGGGACAGGGGATTTCTATGGCTACACCTTC. Amino acids: CASSFQGTGDFYGYTF.

This clone occurred once. The J gene is TRBJ2-6, the V gene TRBV29-1; 8 nucleotides align to TRBD1. Trimming removed 0 bases from V and 0 bases from J; junction bases left unmatched: 10. This CDR3 has 19 amino acids. Germline V lookup: CDR1 SQVTM, CDR2 ANQGSEA. The CDR3 region has the DNA TGCAGCGTTGAAGATTGGGTGTGGACAGGGAGCTCTGGGGCCAACGTCCTGACTTTC. As protein: CSVEDWVWTGSSGANVLTF. Complete variable domain (other parts from reference TRBV29-1 and TRBJ2-6): SAVISQKPSRDICQRGTSLTIQCQVDSQVTMMFWYRQQPGQSLTLIATANQGSEATYESGFVIDKFPISRPNLTFSTLTVSNMSPEDSSIYLCSVEDWVWTGSSGANVLTFGAGSRLTVL.

This chain uses TRBV19 with TRBJ2-4; 7 nucleotides match TRBD1. The CDR3 extends over 14 amino acids. V trimming: 5 bases; J trimming: 7 bases; junction bases outside the gene matches: 8. Germline V gene lookup returns CDR1 LNHDA and CDR2 SQIVND (reference sequence). The CDR3 DNA sequence: TGTGCCAGTAGTGTGACAGGGACATACAACATTCAGTACTTC. Translating gives CASSVTGTYNIQYF.

The rearrangement links TRBV7-9 to TRBJ1-2, with D tentatively TRBD1 (5 bases). Germline V gene sequence: CDR1 SEHNR, CDR2 FQNEAQ (reference sequence). This CDR3 spans 15 amino acids. V was clipped by 5 bases and J by 0 bases, with 13 bases between them. CDR3 in DNA: TGTGCCAGCAGCGCCGACAGCCCGGCTAACTATGGCTACACCTTC. This encodes CASSADSPANYGYTF.

The chain carries TRBV9 and TRBJ1-6; D is uncertain. Germline lookup yields CDR1 SGDLS and CDR2 YYNGEE. Trimming removed 0 bases at V and 9 bases at J, with 16 bases between. The CDR3 runs to 16 residues. The CDR3 sequence is CASSVESGDRTSPLHF. Here the CDR3 DNA reads TGTGCCAGCAGCGTAGAATCTGGGGATCGTACTTCACCCCTCCACTTT.

The chain combines TRBV19 with TRBJ2-7, with D possibly TRBD1 on 6 matching bases. This CDR3 contains 14 residues. Germline lookup yields CDR1 LNHDA and CDR2 SQIVND (reference sequence). Trimming cost V 3 bases and J 6 bases, with 15 bases left between them. Here the CDR3 reads CASSIGQGSGEQYF. The CDR3 DNA reads TGTGCCAGTAGTATCGGTCAGGGGTCTGGCGAGCAGTACTTC.

In this sample, this clone turned up once. The V call is TRBV11-2, the J call TRBJ2-1; TRBD2 matches 10 bases. CDR3 size: 16 residues. Trimming at V came to 2 bases and at J to 7 bases, leaving 8 bases not matched to a gene. Germline CDR1 is SGHAT and CDR2 is FQNNGV. The CDR3 reads CASSLLAGVPGNEQFF. The CDR3, as DNA: TGTGCCAGCAGCTTACTAGCGGGAGTTCCGGGGAATGAGCAGTTCTTC. Drawing the rest from reference TRBV11-2 and TRBJ2-1, the complete variable domain is EAGVAQSPRYKIIEKRQSVAFWCNPISGHATLYWYQQILGQGPKLLIQFQNNGVVDDSQLPKDRFSAERLKGVDSTLKIQPAKLEDSAVYLCASSLLAGVPGNEQFFGPGTRLTVL.

The chain uses TRBV27 and TRBJ2-5, with 10 bases lining up with TRBD1. Germline V CDR1 and CDR2: MNHEY, SMNVEV (reference sequence). CDR3 size: 15 residues. V lost 4 bases and J lost 5; bases outside the gene matches: 7. CDR3 sequence reads: CASSSRQGALETQYF. The CDR3 DNA is TGTGCCAGCAGTTCCAGACAGGGGGCACTGGAGACCCAGTACTTC.

The CDR3 bases are TGCAGCGTTGAAGATGTGGGGGGCCAAGAGACCCAGTACTTC. It yields the protein CSVEDVGGQETQYF. The gene calls are TRBV29-1 and TRBJ2-5; a possible D gene is TRBD2 (6 bases). This CDR3 is 14 amino acids long. Germline V lookup: CDR1 SQVTM, CDR2 ANQGSEA. Trimming stripped 0 bases from V and 1 base from J, with 9 bases between.

The rearrangement joins TRBV6-1 to TRBJ2-1, with D unclear. Germline CDR1 MNHNS, CDR2 SASEGT. Trimming removed 9 bases from V and 5 bases from J, with 5 bases in between. This CDR3 is 10 amino acids long. The CDR3 loop is CASRDNEQFF. DNA for the CDR3: TGTGCCAGTAGAGACAATGAGCAGTTCTTC.